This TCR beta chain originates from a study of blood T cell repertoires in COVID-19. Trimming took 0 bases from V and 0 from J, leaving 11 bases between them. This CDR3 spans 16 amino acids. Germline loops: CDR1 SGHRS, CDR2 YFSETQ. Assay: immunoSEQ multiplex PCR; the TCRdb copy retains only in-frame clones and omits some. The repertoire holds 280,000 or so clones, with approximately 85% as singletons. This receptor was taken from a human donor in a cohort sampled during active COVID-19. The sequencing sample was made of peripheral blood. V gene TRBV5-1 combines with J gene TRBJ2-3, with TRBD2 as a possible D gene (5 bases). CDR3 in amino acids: CASSLGSGTSTDTQYF. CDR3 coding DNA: TGCGCCAGCAGCTTGGGGAGCGGTACTAGCACAGATACGCAGTATTTT.